One and the same sample provided the 24 T cell receptor beta chains below, sequenced in a study of human T cells and chemical hapten exposure (TCRdb year 2021). Library method: RACE. Sequenced on a NextSeq 500. TCRdb reprocessed the public reads (quality trimming at Q25 with fastp, clone calling with MiXCR) and kept in-frame beta chains. Identical CDR3 protein sequences are pooled into one entry, listed with their most common genes and DNA. This sample gives about 53,000 distinct CDR3 sequences in total; roughly 9.8% of them show up just once. The ten most abundant clones make up around 9.5% of the sample. Read against the paper, the sample's time point label means: pre-sensitization, week 0. This specimen's treatment or condition label, interpreted: therapeutic diphenylcyclopropenone sensitization with weekly scalp DPC. The sample in question was whole blood, obtained in connection with sensitization to the hapten diphenylcyclopropenone (DPC). Receptor source: a middle-aged man with alopecia areata. Some clones in this sample may be carry-over from other donors' samples.

This clonotype was counted many times. The genes are TRBV20-1 and TRBJ2-7; TRBD1 matches 7 bases. The CDR3 totals 13 residues. The germline V gene has CDR1 DFQATT and CDR2 SNEGSKA (reference sequence). The V and J ends lost 6 bases and 5 bases, in that order; junction bases with no gene match: 10. CDR3 coding DNA: TGCAGTGCCACGGACCAGGGGGAGCACGAGCAGTACTTC. It yields the protein CSATDQGEHEQYF.

To note about this clonotype: This clone may be a read error of a much larger clone one base away. The chain has TRBV21-1 and TRBJ2-1; TRBD2 was called by the table and not checked on the DNA. TRBV21-1 is a listed pseudogene. The CDR3 contains 14 residues. As DNA, the CDR3 is TGTGCCAGCAGCAATCGGGACTGTCGCGATGAGCAGTTCTTC. The encoded protein is CASSNRDCRDEQFF.

The chain employs TRBV12-3 or TRBV12-4 and TRBJ2-1; the D is unclear. V was pared by 3 bases and J by 6 bases, with 6 bases between. The CDR3 has 12 amino acids. The CDR3 sequence is CASSFGLNEQFF. The CDR3, as DNA: TGTGCCAGCAGTTTTGGGCTCAATGAGCAGTTCTTC.

This clonotype was seen ten or more times. The J gene is TRBJ1-1, the V gene TRBV12-3 or TRBV12-4, with D maybe TRBD1 (5 bases). There are 14 residues in the CDR3. Trimming removed 3 bases at V and 1 base at J, with 9 bases between. The CDR3 coding sequence is TGTGCCAGCAGTTTCGGGGGAGGGAACACTGAAGCTTTCTTT. Translating gives CASSFGGGNTEAFF.

This clonotype was found a few times. This chain joins TRBV20-1 and TRBJ2-5; D may correspond to TRBD1 or TRBD2 (6 bases each). The CDR3 runs 14 residues. Trimming shortened V by 6 bases and J by 4 bases, and 18 bases separated the two germline ends. Germline V gene lookup returns CDR1 DFQATT and CDR2 SNEGSKA (reference sequence). The CDR3 bases are TGCAGTGCCCAAACTCGGGGGCGCGGAGAGACCCAGTACTTC. Translating it yields CSAQTRGRGETQYF.

The chain carries TRBV18 and TRBJ2-1, with 13 bases that match TRBD2. The junction had 4 bases not matched to a gene; V was cut back by 0 bases and J by 14 bases. The CDR3 has 14 amino acids. Looked up from germline, CDR1 is KGHSH and CDR2 is LQKENI. The CDR3 nucleotides read TGTGCCAGCTCACCACCCTGGACTAGCGGGAGAGAGTTCTTC. It codes for CASSPPWTSGREFF.

This clonotype showed up many times. The chain combines TRBV18 with TRBJ2-3, with 7 bases that match TRBD2. V lost 5 bases to trimming and J lost 0 bases; unmatched junction nucleotides: 5. Germline V gene data show CDR1 as KGHSH and CDR2 as LQKENI. This CDR3 region has 15 residues. The CDR3 bases are TGTGCCAGCTCAGCTACTAGCGTAAGCACAGATACGCAGTATTTT. Translated: CASSATSVSTDTQYF.

This clonotype was counted between two and nine times. The V gene is TRBV28, the J gene TRBJ2-1; 11 bases are a match to TRBD1. V lost 1 base to trimming and J lost 7 bases; unmatched junction nucleotides: 6. Germline lookup yields CDR1 MDHEN and CDR2 SYDVKM. There are 16 residues in the CDR3. DNA for the CDR3: TGTGCCAGCAGTTTATCCCCCTGGGACAGGGGGAATGAGCAGTTCTTC. Residues: CASSLSPWDRGNEQFF.

This clonotype was picked up many times. The chain is built from TRBV7-9 and TRBJ2-2, with 8 bases aligning to TRBD1. The CDR3 is 16 residues long. The J segment lost 4 bases and the V segment lost 6 bases, leaving 10 bases of the junction unmatched. Germline V gene lookup returns CDR1 SEHNR and CDR2 FQNEAQ (reference sequence). The CDR3 region has the DNA TGTGCCAGCAGGCCAGGACAGGGAATAGGCACCGGGGAGCTGTTTTTT. It is translated as CASRPGQGIGTGELFF.

This clonotype has more than one count but fewer than ten. The J gene is TRBJ1-1, the V gene TRBV19; D possibly corresponds to TRBD1 (5 bases). Germline V gives CDR1 LNHDA, CDR2 SQIVND (reference sequence). Trimming left V 3 bases short and J 4 bases short, with 9 bases between. The CDR3 is 13 residues long. This chain's CDR3 is CASSIRESTEAFF. CDR3 sequence (DNA): TGTGCCAGTAGTATCAGGGAGAGCACTGAAGCTTTCTTT.

This clonotype was counted between two and nine times. This chain uses TRBV5-5 with TRBJ2-1, with D possibly TRBD2 on 6 matching bases. The germline V gene has CDR1 SGHKS and CDR2 YYEKEE (reference sequence). V was trimmed by 4 bases and J by 8 bases, leaving 19 bases between them. The CDR3 extends over 15 amino acids. The CDR3 coding sequence is TGTGCCAGCAGCGGGGAAGCGGGTTTATTCCATGAGCAGTTCTTC. The encoded protein is CASSGEAGLFHEQFF.

The genes are TRBV11-2 and TRBJ1-5; the match to TRBD1 covers 7 bases. The ends lost 8 bases at V and 5 bases at J; junction bases unmatched: 21. The CDR3 is 18 residues long. Germline CDR1 is SGHAT and CDR2 is FQNNGV. The CDR3 sequence: CASVTWGQIGESYQPQHF. The CDR3 bases are TGTGCCAGCGTAACCTGGGGACAGATTGGGGAAAGCTATCAGCCCCAGCATTTT.

As regards this clonotype: The junction differs from germline at one of its ends, possibly a read error. J is TRBJ2-7 and V is TRBV28; the D gene is possibly TRBD2 (6 bases). The CDR3 is 11 residues long. Looked up from germline, CDR1 is MDHEN and CDR2 is SYDVKM. The CDR3 sequence is CASSPSRERYF. In DNA, the CDR3 is TGTGCCAGCAGTCCTTCCCGGGAGCGGTACTTC.

With respect to this clonotype: A much larger clone lies one base from this, so it may be a read error. The chain uses TRBV6-5 and TRBJ2-6, with D tentatively TRBD1 (5 bases). The germline gives CDR1 MNHEY, CDR2 SVGAGI. This CDR3 contains 15 residues. CDR3 DNA: TGTGCCAGCAGTTCCTTTAGGTCTGGGGCCAACGTCCTGGCTTTC. It yields the protein CASSSFRSGANVLAF.

The V call is TRBV29-1, the J call TRBJ2-1; D possibly corresponds to TRBD1 (6 bases). Trimming stripped 4 bases from V and 3 bases from J, with 7 bases between. The CDR3 spans 12 residues. Germline CDR1 is SQVTM and CDR2 is ANQGSEA. The CDR3 region is CSVGDNYNEQFF. The CDR3 nucleotides read TGCAGCGTTGGGGACAACTACAATGAGCAGTTCTTC.

This clonotype was seen repeatedly, ten times or more. The chain carries TRBV3-1 and TRBJ2-2; D remains unclear. The CDR3 is 15 residues long. CDR1 is LGHDT and CDR2 is YNNKEL in the germline V gene (reference sequence). V lost 4 bases, J lost 0 bases, and 9 bases lay in between. The DNA for the CDR3 is TGTGCCAGCAGCCTTCGACACGCGAACACCGGGGAGCTGTTTTTT. It encodes CASSLRHANTGELFF.

This clonotype was detected only a few times. The chain links TRBV28 to TRBJ2-7; 12 positions agree with TRBD1. With V trimmed by 6 bases and J by 7 bases, 10 bases remained unmatched. There are 15 residues in the CDR3. Per the germline V gene, CDR1 is MDHEN and CDR2 is SYDVKM. The CDR3 bases are TGTGCCAGCAGCCTAGGCGGGACAGGGGGCTTGGAGCAGTACTTC. Amino acid sequence: CASSLGGTGGLEQYF.

This clonotype was observed a few times. The rearrangement links TRBV5-1 to TRBJ1-2, with TRBD1 as a possible D gene (5 bases). V lost 0 bases to trimming and J lost 6 bases, with 12 bases between them. CDR3 length equals 14 residues. Germline CDR1 SGHRS, CDR2 YFSETQ. CDR3 bases: TGCGCCAGCAGCTTGGATGGGACGAGTGATGGCTACACCTTC. Its translation is CASSLDGTSDGYTF. The whole variable domain, remainder taken from reference TRBV5-1 and TRBJ1-2, is KAGVTQTPRYLIKTRGQQVTLSCSPISGHRSVSWYQQTPGQGLQFLFEYFSETQRNKGNFPGRFSGRQFSNSRSEMNVSTLELGDSALYLCASSLDGTSDGYTFGSGTRLTVV.

There are many counts of this clonotype. J is TRBJ2-5 and V is TRBV7-9; 8 bases map to TRBD1. The germline V gene has CDR1 SEHNR and CDR2 FQNEAQ (reference sequence). Losses at the gene ends were 6 bases for V and 4 bases for J; bases not matched to a gene: 4. The CDR3 contains 13 residues. CDR3 bases: TGTGCCAGCAGTCTCGGGACAGGAGAGACCCAGTACTTC. Protein: CASSLGTGETQYF.

The table lists this clonotype with a few counts. The chain employs TRBV12-3 or TRBV12-4 and TRBJ2-1; D perhaps matches TRBD1 (5 bases). There are 15 residues in the CDR3. V lost 6 bases and J 10 bases, leaving 22 bases between the germline ends. The CDR3 region is CASSPGALGEKEQFF. The CDR3 DNA follows: TGTGCCAGCAGCCCTGGGGCCCTCGGTGAGAAGGAGCAGTTCTTC.

The CDR3 nucleotides read TGTGCCAGCAGCTTCAAGCATAGCGAGCAGTACTTC. It codes for CASSFKHSEQYF. The chain links TRBV5-4 to TRBJ2-7, with unresolved D. The CDR3 loop spans 12 amino acids. In germline, CDR1 is SGHNT, CDR2 YYREEE (reference sequence). Deletions cut 2 bases from V and 6 bases from J, with 9 bases between.

This clonotype was seen a few times. This chain joins TRBV7-2 and TRBJ2-5; tentatively, D is TRBD2 (6 bases). The germline CDR1 and CDR2 sequences are SGHTA and FQGNSA. The V end lost 1 base, the J end lost 2 bases, and 14 bases lay between the germline ends. The CDR3 runs to 16 residues. The CDR3, as DNA: TGTGCCAGCAGCTTAGGGGCCAGCGGGTCTCAAGAGACCCAGTACTTC. Protein: CASSLGASGSQETQYF.

This clonotype was counted at least ten times. The gene calls are TRBV27 and TRBJ2-5; 7 positions match TRBD1. The CDR3 consists of 16 residues. CDR1 and CDR2 from the germline V gene are MNHEY and SMNVEV (reference sequence). J was trimmed by 5 bases and V by 2 bases; bases with no gene match: 11. The CDR3: CASSLGPGQSVETQYF. CDR3 DNA: TGTGCCAGCAGTTTAGGGCCGGGACAGAGTGTTGAGACCCAGTACTTC.

The rearrangement links TRBV7-3 to TRBJ2-7, with unresolved D. Trimming shortened V by 3 bases and J by 5 bases, and 11 bases separated the two germline ends. Per germline, CDR1 SGHTA and CDR2 FQGTGA. The CDR3 extends over 13 amino acids. The CDR3 DNA sequence: TGTGCCAGCAGCTTGAGCAGTTTGGACGAGCAGTACTTC. Protein sequence: CASSLSSLDEQYF.